This record concerns one TCR beta chain sequence. Its antigen is unidentified. 13 Jbeta primers and 60 Vbeta primers were used for the PCR. Assay: immunoSEQ multiplex PCR; the TCRdb copy retains only in-frame clones and omits some. The sample comprises about 90,000 clones, 65% to 80% of which are singletons, and approximately 15% rests with the top ten. This record belongs to a study of cytomegalovirus exposure and HLA in healthy donors. Study in general: Unique TCR beta sequences numbering 120 million or so came from around 180 million T cells in an earlier analysis.

Germline V gene lookup returns CDR1 SGDLS and CDR2 YYNGEE. V shed 4 bases, J shed 2 bases, and the junction held 7 bases outside the gene matches. The CDR3 is 15 amino acids. General study findings and limits: Some segments of the V type, notably TRBV6-2 and TRBV6-3, were excluded as indistinguishable. Reported findings show TCR beta sequences accurately forecast HLA-A and HLA-B alleles in most subjects. The number of N-insertions in an Asian-associated ancestry cluster was reportedly below the roughly 670-donor mean in a later analysis.

The specimen sequenced was PBMCs. The chain couples TRBV9 to TRBJ2-3; 7 bases align to TRBD2. This clonotype originated in a woman under 30 in good health and CMV-seropositive. This chain's CDR3 is CASSSSGTNTDTQYF. Written as DNA, the CDR3 is TGTGCCAGCAGCTCCTCCGGGACTAACACAGATACGCAGTATTTT.